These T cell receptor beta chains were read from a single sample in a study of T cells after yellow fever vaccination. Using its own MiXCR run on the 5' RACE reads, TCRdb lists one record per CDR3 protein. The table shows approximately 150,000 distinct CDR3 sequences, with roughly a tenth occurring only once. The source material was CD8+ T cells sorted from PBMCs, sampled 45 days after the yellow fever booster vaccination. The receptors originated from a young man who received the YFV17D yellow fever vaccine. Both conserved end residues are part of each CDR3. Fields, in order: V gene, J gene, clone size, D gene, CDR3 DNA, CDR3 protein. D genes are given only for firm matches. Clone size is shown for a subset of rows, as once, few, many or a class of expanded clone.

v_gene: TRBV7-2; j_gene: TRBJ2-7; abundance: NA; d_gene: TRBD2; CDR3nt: TGTGCCAGCAGCTTAGGAGGCGGGGGGGTCTACGAGCAGTACTTC; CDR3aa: CASSLGGGGVYEQYF
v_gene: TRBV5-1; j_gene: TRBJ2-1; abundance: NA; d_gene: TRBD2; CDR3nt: TGCGCCAGCAGCTTGGCCGGGAGGGGGGGCGATGAGCAGTTCTTC; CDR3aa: CASSLAGRGGDEQFF
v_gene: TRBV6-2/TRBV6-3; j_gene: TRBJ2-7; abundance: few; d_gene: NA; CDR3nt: TGTGCCAGCAGTTACGCCCCGGGGACGCCGTACGAGCAGTACTTC; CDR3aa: CASSYAPGTPYEQYF
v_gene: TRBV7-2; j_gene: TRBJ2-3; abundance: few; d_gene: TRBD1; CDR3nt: TGTGCCAGCAGCTTAGCAACAGGGGCAGATACGCAGTATTTT; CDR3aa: CASSLATGADTQYF
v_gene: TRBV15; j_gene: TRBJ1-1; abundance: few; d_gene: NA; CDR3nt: TGTGCCACCAGCAGAACACTTCCCACTGAAGCTTTCTTT; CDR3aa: CATSRTLPTEAFF
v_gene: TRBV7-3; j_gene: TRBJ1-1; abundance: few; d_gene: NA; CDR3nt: TGTGCCAGCAGCTTAGGTAGGGGGGACACTGAAGCTTTCTTT; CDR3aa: CASSLGRGDTEAFF
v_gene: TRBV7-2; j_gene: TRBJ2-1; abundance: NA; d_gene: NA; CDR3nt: TGTGCCAGCAGCCCGATAGGGAACCAAGAGCAGTTCTTC; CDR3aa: CASSPIGNQEQFF
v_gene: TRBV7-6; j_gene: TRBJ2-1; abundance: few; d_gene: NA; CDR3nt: TGTGCCAGCAGCTTATCTTCCTTCCCAGGCTCTTCCTACAATGAGCAGTTCTTC; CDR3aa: CASSLSSFPGSSYNEQFF
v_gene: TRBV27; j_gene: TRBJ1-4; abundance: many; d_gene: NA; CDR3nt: TGTGCCAGCAGTTTATCGTCAGGGGCCGGCCTCCGGAATGAAAAACTGTTTTTT; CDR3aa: CASSLSSGAGLRNEKLFF
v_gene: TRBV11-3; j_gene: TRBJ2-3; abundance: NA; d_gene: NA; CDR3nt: TGTGCCAGCAGCTTAGATCTTGGCCCCCGGTTGGCGCAGTATTTT; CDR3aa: CASSLDLGPRLAQYF
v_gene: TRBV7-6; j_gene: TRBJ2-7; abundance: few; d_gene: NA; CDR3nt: TGTGCCAGCAGCTTAGGAGGCCTGAACTACGAGCAGTACTTC; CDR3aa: CASSLGGLNYEQYF
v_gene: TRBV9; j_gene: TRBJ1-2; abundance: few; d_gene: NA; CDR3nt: TGTGCCAGCAGCCCAGGGGTAGGACGGGAAAACTATGGCTACACCTTC; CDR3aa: CASSPGVGRENYGYTF
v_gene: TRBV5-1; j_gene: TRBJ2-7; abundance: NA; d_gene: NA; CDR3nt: TGCGCCAGCAGCTTGGAACAGGTCTCCTACGAGCAGTACTTC; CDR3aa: CASSLEQVSYEQYF
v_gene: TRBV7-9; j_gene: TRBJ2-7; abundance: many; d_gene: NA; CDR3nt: TGTGCCAGCAGCTTAAACTACGAGCAGTACTTC; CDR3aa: CASSLNYEQYF
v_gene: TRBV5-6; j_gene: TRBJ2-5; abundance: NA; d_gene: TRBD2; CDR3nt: TGTGCCAGCAGCCCGGGACTAGCGCTCGGTGAGACCCAGTACTTC; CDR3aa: CASSPGLALGETQYF
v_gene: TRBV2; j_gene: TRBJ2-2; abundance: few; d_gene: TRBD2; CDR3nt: TGTGCCAGCAAGGCCCTAGCGGATACCGGGGAGCTGTTTTTT; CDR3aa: CASKALADTGELFF
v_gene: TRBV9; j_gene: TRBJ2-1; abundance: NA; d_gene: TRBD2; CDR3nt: TGTGCCAGCAGCGTAGGCGCGGGGGAGACGTACAATGAGCAGTTCTTC; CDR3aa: CASSVGAGETYNEQFF
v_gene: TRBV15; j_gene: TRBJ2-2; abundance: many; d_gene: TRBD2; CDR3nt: TGTGCCACCAGCAGTCCGGGACTAATCACCGGGGAGCTGTTTTTT; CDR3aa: CATSSPGLITGELFF
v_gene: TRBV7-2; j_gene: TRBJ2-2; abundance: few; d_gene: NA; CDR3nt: TGTGCCAGCAGCTCCAACAGGCAGAACACCGGGGAGCTGTTTTTT; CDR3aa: CASSSNRQNTGELFF
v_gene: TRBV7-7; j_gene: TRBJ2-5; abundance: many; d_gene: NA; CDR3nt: TGTGCTAGCAGCTTAGCGAGGCAGGCTCAAGAGACCCAGTACTTC; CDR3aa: CASSLARQAQETQYF
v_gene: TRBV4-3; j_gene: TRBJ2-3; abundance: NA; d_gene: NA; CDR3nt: TGCGCCAGCAGCCAGCGATTAGCAGTCCACCCAGATACGCAGTATTTT; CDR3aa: CASSQRLAVHPDTQYF
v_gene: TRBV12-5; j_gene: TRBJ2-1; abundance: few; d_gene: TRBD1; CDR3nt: TGTGCTAGTGGTATTACCGGGACAGGGCCCTACAATGAGCAGTTCTTC; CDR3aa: CASGITGTGPYNEQFF
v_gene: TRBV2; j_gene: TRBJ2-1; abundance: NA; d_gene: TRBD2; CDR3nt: TGTGCCAGGACTCTACTTCCGGGACTAGCGGGGAAGCAGTTCTTC; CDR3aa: CARTLLPGLAGKQFF
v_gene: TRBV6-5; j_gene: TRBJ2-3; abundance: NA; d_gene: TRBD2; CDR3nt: TGTGCCAGCAGTAGGACTAGCGGCGGAGATACGCAGTATTTT; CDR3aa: CASSRTSGGDTQYF
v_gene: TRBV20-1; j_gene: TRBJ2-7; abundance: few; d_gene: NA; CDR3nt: TGCAGTGCAACTAGCTCGGGGCTAGCGAATTACGAGCAGTACTTC; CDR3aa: CSATSSGLANYEQYF
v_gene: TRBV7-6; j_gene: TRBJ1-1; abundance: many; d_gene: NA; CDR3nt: TGTGCCAGCAGCCGAGATCCCGAGACAGGCATGAACACTGAAGCTTTCTTT; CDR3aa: CASSRDPETGMNTEAFF
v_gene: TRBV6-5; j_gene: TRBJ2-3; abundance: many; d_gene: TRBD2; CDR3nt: TGTGCCAGCAGTTACAGCGGGGGGACCTTCACAGATACGCAGTATTTT; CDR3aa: CASSYSGGTFTDTQYF
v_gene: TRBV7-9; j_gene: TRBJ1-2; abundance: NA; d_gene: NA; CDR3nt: TGTGCCAGCAGCCCGGGACATGGCTATGGCTACACCTTC; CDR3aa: CASSPGHGYGYTF
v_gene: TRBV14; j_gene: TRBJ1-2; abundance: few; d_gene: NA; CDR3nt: TGTGCCAGCAGCCAAGCCCTCTTCTATGGCTACACCTTC; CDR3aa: CASSQALFYGYTF
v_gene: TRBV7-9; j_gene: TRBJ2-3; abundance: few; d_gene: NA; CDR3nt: TGTGCCAGCAGCTTAGTACTCGGCCTAGATACGCAGTATTTT; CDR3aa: CASSLVLGLDTQYF
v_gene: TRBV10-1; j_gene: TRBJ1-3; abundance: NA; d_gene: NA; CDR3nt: TGCGCCAGCAGTGATGGTCGAGTTTCTGGAAACACCATATATTTT; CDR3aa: CASSDGRVSGNTIYF
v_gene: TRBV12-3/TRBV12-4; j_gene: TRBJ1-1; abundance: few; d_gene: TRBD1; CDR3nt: TGTGCCAGCAGTTCAACGACAGGGGTTACTGAAGCTTTCTTT; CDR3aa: CASSSTTGVTEAFF